A selection of T cell receptor beta chains follows, all from one sample in a study of blood T cell repertoires in COVID-19. The assay was immunoSEQ multiplex PCR, and TCRdb's table has in-frame clones only and misses some. The sample shows more than 250,000 clones, more than 70% of them seen only once. Sequencing was carried out using PBMCs or T cells enriched from blood (not recorded which). The receptor set was obtained from a woman between 40 and 55 years old with acute COVID-19. The CDR3 runs from the conserved cysteine through the conserved F or W. The D gene is left open where the match is weak. The size of a clone is reported for some rows only, either as once, few or many, or as a class for expanded clones.

cdr3_aa: CASSLQGAGGYTF; cdr3_nt: TGTGCCAGCAGCCTACAGGGGGCTGGTGGCTACACCTTC; clone_size: -; d_call: TRBD1; v_call: TRBV11-3; j_call: TRBJ1-2
cdr3_aa: CASSEGGVEAFF; cdr3_nt: TGTGCCAGCAGTGAAGGAGGGGTTGAAGCTTTCTTT; clone_size: -; d_call: -; v_call: TRBV12-3/TRBV12-4; j_call: TRBJ1-1
cdr3_aa: CASSSRDRGLYEQYF; cdr3_nt: TGTGCCAGCAGTTCTCGGGACAGGGGGCTATACGAGCAGTACTTC; clone_size: -; d_call: TRBD1; v_call: TRBV28; j_call: TRBJ2-7
cdr3_aa: CASSLAGQGVAYEQYF; cdr3_nt: TGTGCCAGCAGCTTAGCGGGACAGGGGGTTGCCTACGAGCAGTACTTC; clone_size: -; d_call: TRBD1; v_call: TRBV7-2; j_call: TRBJ2-7
cdr3_aa: CAIRPSDRGEEAFF; cdr3_nt: TGTGCCATCAGACCCTCGGACAGGGGGGAAGAAGCTTTCTTT; clone_size: -; d_call: TRBD1; v_call: TRBV10-3; j_call: TRBJ1-1
cdr3_aa: CATQGLAGEETQYF; cdr3_nt: TGTGCCACCCAGGGACTAGCGGGGGAGGAGACCCAGTACTTC; clone_size: -; d_call: TRBD2; v_call: TRBV10-3; j_call: TRBJ2-5
cdr3_aa: CASSDVPGLTTKNIQYF; cdr3_nt: TGTGCCAGCAGTGACGTCCCGGGACTTACAACCAAAAACATTCAGTACTTC; clone_size: -; d_call: -; v_call: TRBV6-1; j_call: TRBJ2-4
cdr3_aa: CAWRDRGGNQPQHF; cdr3_nt: TGTGCCTGGAGGGACAGGGGAGGCAATCAGCCCCAGCATTTT; clone_size: -; d_call: TRBD1; v_call: TRBV30; j_call: TRBJ1-5
cdr3_aa: CSVLDVINYGYTF; cdr3_nt: TGCAGCGTACTAGATGTAATTAACTATGGCTACACCTTC; clone_size: -; d_call: -; v_call: TRBV29-1; j_call: TRBJ1-2
cdr3_aa: CASSRLAEGYQETQYF; cdr3_nt: TGTGCCAGCAGTAGACTAGCGGAGGGGTACCAAGAGACCCAGTACTTC; clone_size: -; d_call: TRBD2; v_call: TRBV28; j_call: TRBJ2-5
cdr3_aa: CASTHRGEQFF; cdr3_nt: TGTGCCAGTACCCACAGGGGTGAGCAGTTCTTC; clone_size: -; d_call: TRBD1; v_call: TRBV19; j_call: TRBJ2-1
cdr3_aa: CASSQRVGGISSAGYNEQFF; cdr3_nt: TGCGCCAGCAGCCAAAGGGTAGGCGGTATTTCGTCTGCGGGATACAATGAGCAGTTCTTC; clone_size: -; d_call: -; v_call: TRBV4-1; j_call: TRBJ2-1
cdr3_aa: CASSLNGGYGQPQHF; cdr3_nt: TGTGCCAGCAGCCTCAACGGGGGGTACGGGCAGCCCCAGCATTTT; clone_size: -; d_call: -; v_call: TRBV7-2; j_call: TRBJ1-5
cdr3_aa: CAISEEAARRPYNEQFF; cdr3_nt: TGTGCCATCAGTGAGGAAGCGGCTAGGAGGCCCTACAATGAGCAGTTCTTC; clone_size: -; d_call: -; v_call: TRBV10-3; j_call: TRBJ2-1
cdr3_aa: CASSPSPSTDTQYF; cdr3_nt: TGTGCCAGCAGCCCGAGCCCCAGCACAGATACGCAGTATTTT; clone_size: -; d_call: -; v_call: TRBV7-2; j_call: TRBJ2-3
cdr3_aa: CASSPRLAGGLETQYF; cdr3_nt: TGTGCCAGCAGTCCTCGGTTAGCGGGAGGGCTCGAGACCCAGTACTTC; clone_size: once; d_call: TRBD2; v_call: TRBV27; j_call: TRBJ2-5
cdr3_aa: CASSHLAGAGLDTQYF; cdr3_nt: TGTGCCAGCAGCCACTTAGCGGGAGCAGGTTTGGATACGCAGTATTTT; clone_size: once; d_call: TRBD2; v_call: TRBV3-1/TRBV3-2; j_call: TRBJ2-3
cdr3_aa: CASSIGGRPDGYTF; cdr3_nt: TGTGCCAGTAGTATCGGAGGACGGCCCGACGGCTACACCTTC; clone_size: -; d_call: -; v_call: TRBV19; j_call: TRBJ1-2
cdr3_aa: CASSLGTSYGYTF; cdr3_nt: TGTGCCAGCAGCTTAGGGACTAGCTATGGCTACACCTTC; clone_size: -; d_call: -; v_call: TRBV7-2; j_call: TRBJ1-2
cdr3_aa: CASSVLGMGANNEQFF; cdr3_nt: TGTGCCAGCAGCGTTTTGGGGATGGGGGCGAACAATGAGCAGTTCTTC; clone_size: -; d_call: -; v_call: TRBV9; j_call: TRBJ2-1
cdr3_aa: CSASNRVDEKLFF; cdr3_nt: TGCAGTGCTAGTAACAGGGTGGATGAAAAACTGTTTTTT; clone_size: once; d_call: -; v_call: TRBV20-1; j_call: TRBJ1-4
cdr3_aa: CATSDPSTGPAGPQHF; cdr3_nt: TGTGCCACCAGTGACCCCTCGACAGGCCCGGCGGGGCCCCAGCATTTT; clone_size: once; d_call: -; v_call: TRBV24-1; j_call: TRBJ1-5
cdr3_aa: CASSPMTAHTEAFF; cdr3_nt: TGTGCCAGCAGCCCCATGACAGCCCACACTGAAGCTTTCTTT; clone_size: -; d_call: -; v_call: TRBV16; j_call: TRBJ1-1
cdr3_aa: CASRRTSGGNEQFF; cdr3_nt: TGTGCCAGCAGAAGGACTAGCGGTGGCAATGAGCAGTTCTTC; clone_size: few; d_call: TRBD2; v_call: TRBV3-1/TRBV3-2; j_call: TRBJ2-1
cdr3_aa: CASRPITGPSGNTIYF; cdr3_nt: TGTGCCAGCAGACCGATTACAGGGCCCTCTGGAAACACCATATATTTT; clone_size: -; d_call: -; v_call: TRBV11-2; j_call: TRBJ1-3
cdr3_aa: CASSGTGEGYNEQFF; cdr3_nt: TGTGCCAGCAGTGGGACAGGGGAAGGCTACAATGAGCAGTTCTTC; clone_size: -; d_call: TRBD1; v_call: TRBV6-2/TRBV6-3; j_call: TRBJ2-1
cdr3_aa: CASSVGDMVVYGYTF; cdr3_nt: TGTGCCAGCAGCGTAGGGGACATGGTAGTCTATGGCTACACCTTC; clone_size: -; d_call: -; v_call: TRBV9; j_call: TRBJ1-2
cdr3_aa: CASGPAGQETQYF; cdr3_nt: TGTGCCAGCGGACCTGCGGGGCAAGAGACCCAGTACTTC; clone_size: -; d_call: -; v_call: TRBV7-8; j_call: TRBJ2-5
cdr3_aa: CASSLVGGSVKEKLFF; cdr3_nt: TGTGCCAGCAGCTTAGTTGGGGGCTCAGTTAAAGAAAAACTGTTTTTT; clone_size: -; d_call: -; v_call: TRBV7-6; j_call: TRBJ1-4
cdr3_aa: CASSLFETSLSYNEQFF; cdr3_nt: TGTGCCAGCAGCTTATTCGAGACTAGTCTTTCCTACAATGAGCAGTTCTTC; clone_size: -; d_call: -; v_call: TRBV11-2; j_call: TRBJ2-1
cdr3_aa: CATSEIADTQYF; cdr3_nt: TGTGCCACCAGTGAAATAGCGGATACGCAGTATTTT; clone_size: -; d_call: -; v_call: TRBV24-1; j_call: TRBJ2-3
cdr3_aa: CARDGSGDCTDTQYF; cdr3_nt: TGTGCCAGGGACGGGAGCGGGGACTGCACAGATACGCAGTATTTT; clone_size: once; d_call: TRBD2; v_call: TRBV19; j_call: TRBJ2-3
cdr3_aa: CASSLTRTAYSNQPQHF; cdr3_nt: TGTGCCAGCAGCTTAACCCGGACAGCCTATAGCAATCAGCCCCAGCATTTT; clone_size: -; d_call: -; v_call: TRBV7-2; j_call: TRBJ1-5
cdr3_aa: CASSLGGVTNYGYTF; cdr3_nt: TGTGCCAGCAGCTTGGGGGGAGTGACTAACTATGGCTACACCTTC; clone_size: -; d_call: -; v_call: TRBV5-4; j_call: TRBJ1-2
cdr3_aa: CATSETLGQGENTGELFF; cdr3_nt: TGTGCCACCAGTGAAACTTTGGGACAGGGGGAGAACACCGGGGAGCTGTTTTTT; clone_size: -; d_call: TRBD1; v_call: TRBV24-1; j_call: TRBJ2-2
cdr3_aa: CASRPSAGYTDTQYF; cdr3_nt: TGTGCCAGCAGACCCTCAGCGGGGTACACAGATACGCAGTATTTT; clone_size: -; d_call: TRBD2; v_call: TRBV28; j_call: TRBJ2-3
cdr3_aa: CAISDRVPDNSPLHF; cdr3_nt: TGTGCCATCAGTGACAGGGTTCCCGATAATTCACCCCTCCACTTT; clone_size: -; d_call: -; v_call: TRBV10-3; j_call: TRBJ1-6
cdr3_aa: CASSGLGNTEAFF; cdr3_nt: TGTGCCAGCAGTGGTCTGGGCAACACTGAAGCTTTCTTT; clone_size: -; d_call: -; v_call: TRBV12-3/TRBV12-4; j_call: TRBJ1-1
cdr3_aa: CASSVGGRVDTEAFF; cdr3_nt: TGTGCCAGCAGTGTAGGGGGGAGGGTGGACACTGAAGCTTTCTTT; clone_size: -; d_call: -; v_call: TRBV2; j_call: TRBJ1-1
cdr3_aa: CATSDLTGTTDTQYF; cdr3_nt: TGTGCCACCAGTGATCTGACAGGGACTACAGATACGCAGTATTTT; clone_size: -; d_call: -; v_call: TRBV24-1; j_call: TRBJ2-3
cdr3_aa: CASSLDITSGHGELFF; cdr3_nt: TGTGCCAGCAGCTTAGATATAACTAGCGGTCACGGGGAGCTGTTTTTT; clone_size: -; d_call: TRBD2; v_call: TRBV11-3; j_call: TRBJ2-2
cdr3_aa: CASSQDPGTGNQFF; cdr3_nt: TGTGCCAGCAGCCAAGACCCCGGGACAGGGAATCAGTTCTTC; clone_size: -; d_call: TRBD1; v_call: TRBV3-1/TRBV3-2; j_call: TRBJ2-1
cdr3_aa: CASSISGNMASGYTF; cdr3_nt: TGTGCCAGCAGCATCTCAGGGAATATGGCGTCTGGCTACACCTTC; clone_size: -; d_call: -; v_call: TRBV7-8; j_call: TRBJ1-2
cdr3_aa: CASSQIRSGDSTDTQYF; cdr3_nt: TGTGCCAGCTCACAAATAAGAAGCGGAGATAGCACAGATACGCAGTATTTT; clone_size: -; d_call: -; v_call: TRBV18; j_call: TRBJ2-3
cdr3_aa: CASSQDSNSFYGYTF; cdr3_nt: TGTGCCAGCAGCCAAGATTCCAACTCCTTCTATGGCTACACCTTC; clone_size: -; d_call: -; v_call: TRBV4-2; j_call: TRBJ1-2
cdr3_aa: CASSLAERAGQPQHF; cdr3_nt: TGTGCCAGCAGCTTAGCGGAGAGGGCGGGACAGCCCCAGCATTTT; clone_size: -; d_call: -; v_call: TRBV7-9; j_call: TRBJ1-5
cdr3_aa: CASSFRGLRVNTEAFF; cdr3_nt: TGTGCCAGCAGCTTTCGGGGGTTGCGGGTGAACACTGAAGCTTTCTTT; clone_size: -; d_call: -; v_call: TRBV7-9; j_call: TRBJ1-1
cdr3_aa: CASSSKLEGETQYF; cdr3_nt: TGTGCCAGCAGTTCGAAACTAGAGGGTGAGACCCAGTACTTC; clone_size: -; d_call: -; v_call: TRBV13; j_call: TRBJ2-5
cdr3_aa: CASSLWSSSGNTIYF; cdr3_nt: TGTGCCAGCAGTTTATGGAGTTCATCTGGAAACACCATATATTTT; clone_size: -; d_call: -; v_call: TRBV28; j_call: TRBJ1-3
cdr3_aa: CAISESGSQTEAFF; cdr3_nt: TGTGCCATCAGTGAGTCGGGGAGTCAGACTGAAGCTTTCTTT; clone_size: -; d_call: -; v_call: TRBV10-3; j_call: TRBJ1-1